This T cell receptor (beta chain) was recovered during a study of control samples from healthy donors and cancer patients. From germline, CDR1 is SGHAT and CDR2 FQNNGV. Trimming cost V 4 bases and J 5 bases; bases outside gene matches: 5. This CDR3 has 14 residues. The assay was immunoSEQ multiplex PCR, and TCRdb's table has in-frame clones only and misses some. The sample lists tens of thousands of clones, 80% to 95% occurring once. The sequencing sample was made of PBMCs. This receptor was obtained from a man aged 25-40 years with colorectal cancer. The chain joins TRBV11-2 to TRBJ2-1; 7 bases map to TRBD2. Here the CDR3 DNA reads TGTGCCAGCAGCTGGGGGAGGGCGCACAATGAGCAGTTCTTC. Its translation is CASSWGRAHNEQFF.